Each of the 23 T cell receptor beta chains below was sequenced from the same sample in a study of regulatory T cells in long-lasting Graves disease. Described time point: persistent/refractory GD, antithyroid drugs over 5 years with positive TRAb. There was RNA extracted from PBMCs, and the TCR library was made from it. For TCR beta, libraries came from iRepertoire HTBI primers and Arm-PCR of CDR3 regions. One entry per CDR3 protein, called by TCRdb with MiXCR from the multiplex PCR reads. This table holds some 370,000 distinct CDR3 sequences, around 21% found once. Material: peripheral blood mononuclear cells (PBMCs), obtained when the disease was refractory, from a patient treated with antithyroid drugs. Receptor source: a female donor with Graves disease.

V usage is TRBV24-1 and J usage is TRBJ2-2; D call uncertain. CDR1 and CDR2 from the germline V gene are KGHDR and SFDVKD. CDR3 length: 11 residues. The V gene lost 7 bases and the J gene lost 8 bases, with 7 bases spanning the gap. The CDR3 region is CATSSRGELFF. In DNA, the CDR3 is TGTGCCACCAGCTCCCGAGGGGAGCTGTTTTTT.

The chain combines TRBV6-1 with TRBJ2-7, with D hard to call. Trimming shortened V by 8 bases and J by 4 bases, and 6 bases separated the two germline ends. This CDR3 comprises 10 residues. Germline V gene sequence: CDR1 MNHNS, CDR2 SASEGT. CDR3 nucleotides: TGTGCCAGCGGGGAATACGAGCAGTACTTC. Translation: CASGEYEQYF.

This clonotype was recorded at least ten times. The genes are TRBV18 and TRBJ1-4; a weak D match, TRBD1 (6 bases). The CDR3 is 13 amino acids. Looked up from germline, CDR1 is KGHSH and CDR2 is LQKENI. V lost 1 base, J lost 6 bases, and 6 bases lay in between. The CDR3 reads CASSPQGDEKLFF. The CDR3 DNA reads TGTGCCAGCTCACCACAGGGGGATGAAAAACTGTTTTTT.

This clonotype has ten or more counts. V is TRBV7-9 and J is TRBJ2-7; tentative D call: TRBD2 (5 bases). CDR3 length: 14 amino acids. V was pared by 0 bases and J by 2 bases, with 8 bases between. Germline V CDR1 and CDR2: SEHNR, FQNEAQ (reference sequence). The CDR3, as DNA: TGTGCCAGCAGCTTAGCGGAGCGGACCTACGAGCAGTACTTC. Translation: CASSLAERTYEQYF.

The chain has TRBV5-1 and TRBJ2-4, with TRBD2 matching over 11 bases. Trimming took 1 base from V and 2 from J; bases not matched to a gene: 11. The CDR3 covers 19 residues. Germline CDR1 and CDR2: SGHRS and YFSETQ. The CDR3: CASSLLSSGRSGPKNIQYF. As DNA, the CDR3 is TGCGCCAGCAGCTTGCTGTCTAGCGGGAGGAGCGGACCCAAAAACATTCAGTACTTC.

This clonotype was seen only a few times. The V call is TRBV30, the J call TRBJ1-2; D unclear. The V and J ends lost 4 bases and 4 bases respectively, with 16 bases between them. CDR1 is GTSNPN and CDR2 is SVGIG in the germline V gene (reference sequence). CDR3 length: 14 residues. CDR3 coding DNA: TGTGCCTGGAATTCCTGGTCCAGGTCCTATGGCTACACCTTC. Translation: CAWNSWSRSYGYTF.

This clonotype was counted ten times or more. This sequence joins TRBV18 and TRBJ1-1; D not resolved. V was shortened by 3 bases and J by 6 bases, with 8 bases between the two germline ends. Germline V lookup: CDR1 KGHSH, CDR2 LQKENI. The CDR3 has 12 residues. For the CDR3, the DNA is TGTGCCAGCTCACCGAAGGATGCTGAAGCTTTCTTT. Protein product: CASSPKDAEAFF.

The chain links TRBV2 to TRBJ2-1, with D unclear. V shed 8 bases and J shed 2 bases, with 1 base lying between them. Germline CDR1 SNHLY, CDR2 FYNNEI. The CDR3 is made up of 10 amino acids. The chain's CDR3 is CASAYNEQFF. CDR3 coding DNA: TGTGCCAGCGCCTACAATGAGCAGTTCTTC.

Comments on this clonotype: This may stem from a read error, because a much larger clone lies one nucleotide away. The chain carries TRBV30 and TRBJ2-7, with D unclear. CDR3 length: 13 residues. Per germline, CDR1 GTSNPN and CDR2 SVGIG (reference sequence). Trimming left V 3 bases short and J 3 bases short, with 12 bases between. The CDR3 DNA is TGTGCCTGGAGGCAGAACTACGACTACGAGCAGTACTTC. Encoded protein: CAWRQNYDYEQYF.

This clonotype came up many times. The chain joins TRBV12-3 or TRBV12-4 to TRBJ1-2; 10 bases are a match to TRBD1. The CDR3 totals 17 residues. The V and J ends lost 4 bases and 3 bases, in that order; junction bases with no gene match: 11. For the CDR3, the DNA is TGTGCCAGCAGTTCCGGGGACAGGGGTCCTTCGGACTATGGCTACACCTTC. Translated: CASSSGDRGPSDYGYTF.

In this sample, this clonotype turned up many times. The rearrangement uses TRBV6-5 and TRBJ2-7; 9 bases agree with TRBD2. V lost 0 bases and J lost 5; bases outside the gene matches: 11. Germline V gene lookup returns CDR1 MNHEY and CDR2 SVGAGI. The CDR3 loop spans 17 amino acids. The CDR3 coding sequence is TGTGCCAGCAGTTACTCTCCTTCGCTAGCGGGATCGGACGAGCAGTACTTC. Its protein product is CASSYSPSLAGSDEQYF.

V is TRBV5-1 and J is TRBJ2-1, with D tentatively TRBD2 (5 bases). Germline CDR1 SGHRS, CDR2 YFSETQ. Trimming shortened V by 3 bases and J by 0 bases, and 13 bases separated the two germline ends. There are 16 residues in the CDR3. CDR3 sequence (DNA): TGCGCCAGCAGCTCCGGACTTCCGAGCTCCTACAATGAGCAGTTCTTC. Protein sequence: CASSSGLPSSYNEQFF. Complete variable domain (other parts from reference TRBV5-1 and TRBJ2-1): KAGVTQTPRYLIKTRGQQVTLSCSPISGHRSVSWYQQTPGQGLQFLFEYFSETQRNKGNFPGRFSGRQFSNSRSEMNVSTLELGDSALYLCASSSGLPSSYNEQFFGPGTRLTVL.

This clonotype was recorded a few times. The J gene is TRBJ2-2, the V gene TRBV7-9; either TRBD1 or TRBD2 may supply D (5 bases each). The CDR3 covers 17 residues. Germline V gene lookup returns CDR1 SEHNR and CDR2 FQNEAQ (reference sequence). Trimming cost V 4 bases and J 0 bases, with 15 bases left between them. The CDR3 sequence: CASSSPGTGSNTGELFF. The CDR3 DNA sequence: TGTGCCAGCAGCTCTCCCGGGACCGGATCGAACACCGGGGAGCTGTTTTTT.

The chain combines TRBV10-3 with TRBJ1-2; a possible D gene is TRBD1 (5 bases). The V and J ends lost 5 bases and 6 bases respectively, with 13 bases between them. CDR1 is ENHRY, CDR2 SYGVKD, per germline. This CDR3 region has 13 residues. CDR3 nucleotide sequence: TGTGCCATCAGTTACAGGATTGGTGATGGCTACACCTTC. Its protein is CAISYRIGDGYTF.

V gene TRBV7-2 combines with J gene TRBJ1-2; the D gene is possibly TRBD1 (6 bases). The CDR3 totals 14 residues. The V end was cut by 5 bases, the J end by 1 base, with 11 bases between. In germline, CDR1 is SGHTA, CDR2 FQGNSA. CDR3 DNA: TGTGCCAGCAGCCCCGGACAGAATAACTATGGCTACACCTTC. Translated: CASSPGQNNYGYTF.

This clonotype was observed many times. The chain is built from TRBV3-1 and TRBJ2-7; D tentatively fits TRBD1 or TRBD2 (5 bases each). Germline CDR1 LGHDT, CDR2 YNNKEL (reference sequence). Trimming pared 5 bases from V and 2 bases from J, leaving 16 bases between. The CDR3 extends over 15 amino acids. CDR3 in amino acids: CASSFRPGLPYEQYF. The CDR3 region has the DNA TGTGCCAGCAGCTTCAGGCCGGGGCTCCCCTACGAGCAGTACTTC.

V is TRBV6-2 or TRBV6-3 and J is TRBJ2-2; 8 nucleotides match TRBD1. V shed 7 bases and J 4 bases; nucleotides not matched to a gene: 8. CDR3 length: 15 amino acids. Per the germline V gene, CDR1 is MNHEY and CDR2 is SVGEGT. The CDR3 DNA is TGTGCCAGCAACCAGGGGGCTAGCGTCACCGGGGAGCTGTTTTTT. This gives the protein CASNQGASVTGELFF.

At least ten counts were recorded for this clonotype. The chain uses TRBV11-2 and TRBJ1-1; D unclear. CDR1 SGHAT and CDR2 FQNNGV come from the germline V gene. The length of the CDR3 is 14 residues. V was cut by 3 bases and J by 1 base, with 9 bases left in between. As DNA, the CDR3 is TGTGCCAGCAGCTTCGGACTGACGAACACTGAAGCTTTCTTT. It codes for CASSFGLTNTEAFF.

This clonotype was observed a handful of times. The chain recombines TRBV19 with TRBJ2-7; 11 nucleotides agree with TRBD1. CDR1 is LNHDA and CDR2 is SQIVND in the germline V gene (reference sequence). The V gene end was trimmed by 3 bases and the J gene end by 4 bases; junction bases not matched to a gene: 5. The CDR3 spans 15 residues. Written as DNA, the CDR3 is TGTGCCAGTAGTATTGGGACAGGGGGTGTATACGAGCAGTACTTC. Residues: CASSIGTGGVYEQYF.

This clonotype was recorded at least ten times. This chain joins TRBV28 and TRBJ2-7, with TRBD1 matching 7 bases. After removal of 8 bases from V and 3 bases from J, the junction contained 19 bases not matched to a gene. CDR3 size: 17 residues. Per germline, CDR1 MDHEN and CDR2 SYDVKM. The CDR3 loop reads CASRPRQGRFRGYEQYF. In DNA form, the CDR3 reads TGTGCCAGCCGACCGCGACAGGGCCGCTTCAGGGGCTACGAGCAGTACTTC.

This chain joins TRBV6-1 and TRBJ1-5; unclear D gene. V shed 8 bases and J shed 5 bases, with 10 bases lying between them. This CDR3 comprises 12 residues. Per germline, CDR1 MNHNS and CDR2 SASEGT. The CDR3 DNA sequence: TGTGCCAGCGGGTCATCAGATCAGCCCCAGCATTTT. Its translation: CASGSSDQPQHF.

This clonotype was detected ten times or more. The genes are TRBV10-3 and TRBJ2-5; TRBD2 agrees at 9 bases. Germline lookup yields CDR1 ENHRY and CDR2 SYGVKD. The V and J ends lost 3 bases and 0 bases, in that order; junction bases with no gene match: 14. CDR3 length: 19 amino acids. For the CDR3, the DNA is TGTGCCATCAGTGACAGAATCGGGCTAGCGGGACCCGACCAAGAGACCCAGTACTTC. Translated, it gives CAISDRIGLAGPDQETQYF.

In this sample, this clonotype turned up many times. The CDR3 region has the DNA TGTGCCACCAGCAGGGTAATTACTTCAGGACAGGGCTACACCTTC. Amino acid sequence: CATSRVITSGQGYTF. This chain uses TRBV15 with TRBJ1-2, with a possible D match to TRBD1 (6 bases). The CDR3 sequence is 15 residues long. Germline V CDR1 and CDR2: LNHNV, YYDKDF (reference sequence). V lost 3 bases and J lost 8, with 19 bases in between.